This is a list of T cell receptor beta chains from one sample in a study. From the 5' RACE reads, TCRdb called clonotypes with MiXCR, one entry per CDR3 protein. The sample has about 43,000 distinct CDR3 sequences; around a fifth are singletons. Sequencing input: Tregs sorted from a lymph node. These receptor sequences come from a female donor with breast cancer. Each CDR3 is given with its conserved first and last residue. The order of the fields is clone size, D gene, J gene, V gene, CDR3 protein, CDR3 DNA. D genes are given only for firm matches. Expanded clones get a size class; other rows say once, few or many, or leave the size out.

clone_size: few
d_call: TRBD2
j_call: TRBJ2-1
v_call: TRBV6-5
cdr3_aa: CASSYSVSGGANEQFF
cdr3_nt: TGTGCCAGCAGTTACTCAGTTAGCGGGGGGGCGAATGAACAGTTCTTC

clone_size: many
d_call: .
j_call: TRBJ2-7
v_call: TRBV27
cdr3_aa: CASSYGVSGYEQYF
cdr3_nt: TGTGCCAGCAGTTATGGGGTATCGGGCTACGAGCAGTACTTC

clone_size: .
d_call: TRBD2
j_call: TRBJ2-3
v_call: TRBV7-6
cdr3_aa: CASSLSGLAGGTDTQYF
cdr3_nt: TGTGCCAGCAGCTTATCAGGACTAGCGGGCGGCACAGATACGCAGTATTTT

clone_size: few
d_call: .
j_call: TRBJ1-4
v_call: TRBV6-5
cdr3_aa: CASGAYTNEKLFF
cdr3_nt: TGTGCCAGCGGGGCTTACACTAATGAAAAACTGTTTTTT

clone_size: many
d_call: TRBD2
j_call: TRBJ2-3
v_call: TRBV7-9
cdr3_aa: CASILGGQRERTDTQYF
cdr3_nt: TGTGCCAGCATTTTAGGAGGCCAGCGGGAGCGGACAGATACGCAGTATTTT

clone_size: .
d_call: .
j_call: TRBJ2-7
v_call: TRBV4-3
cdr3_aa: CASSHERANSYEQYF
cdr3_nt: TGCGCCAGCAGCCACGAGCGGGCCAACTCCTACGAGCAGTACTTC

clone_size: many
d_call: .
j_call: TRBJ2-7
v_call: TRBV7-7
cdr3_aa: CASSLAQGGSYEQYF
cdr3_nt: TGTGCTAGCAGCTTAGCGCAGGGTGGTTCCTACGAGCAGTACTTC

clone_size: many
d_call: .
j_call: TRBJ2-1
v_call: TRBV27
cdr3_aa: CATCSSKVQGRENEQFF
cdr3_nt: TGTGCCACCTGCTCCTCCAAGGTTCAGGGGCGGGAGAATGAGCAGTTCTTC

clone_size: few
d_call: .
j_call: TRBJ2-5
v_call: TRBV5-1
cdr3_aa: CASSLVRTPQETQYF
cdr3_nt: TGCGCCAGCAGCTTGGTTCGGACACCCCAAGAGACCCAGTACTTC

clone_size: many
d_call: .
j_call: TRBJ1-5
v_call: TRBV24-1
cdr3_aa: CATSDTGPNQPQHF
cdr3_nt: TGTGCCACCAGTGATACGGGCCCCAATCAGCCCCAGCATTTT

clone_size: many
d_call: .
j_call: TRBJ1-6
v_call: TRBV6-6
cdr3_aa: CASSYSRGGSPLHF
cdr3_nt: TGTGCCAGCAGTTACTCCCGGGGGGGTTCACCCCTCCACTTT

clone_size: .
d_call: TRBD2
j_call: TRBJ2-3
v_call: TRBV13
cdr3_aa: CASSLGRLAGGDTQYF
cdr3_nt: TGTGCCAGCAGCTTGGGCCGACTAGCGGGGGGAGATACGCAGTATTTT

clone_size: .
d_call: .
j_call: TRBJ2-5
v_call: TRBV25-1
cdr3_aa: CTSSVGRVPETQYF
cdr3_nt: TGTACCAGCAGTGTGGGTCGGGTACCGGAGACCCAGTACTTC

clone_size: few
d_call: .
j_call: TRBJ2-7
v_call: TRBV6-1
cdr3_aa: CASDTTTYEQYF
cdr3_nt: TGTGCCAGCGACACGACTACCTACGAGCAGTACTTC

clone_size: many
d_call: .
j_call: TRBJ1-5
v_call: TRBV15
cdr3_aa: CATSRDRTGNQPQHF
cdr3_nt: TGTGCCACCAGCAGAGATCGGACAGGCAATCAGCCCCAGCATTTT

clone_size: many
d_call: .
j_call: TRBJ2-2
v_call: TRBV9
cdr3_aa: CASSPRPGELFF
cdr3_nt: TGTGCCAGCAGCCCAAGGCCCGGGGAGCTGTTTTTT

clone_size: .
d_call: .
j_call: TRBJ1-2
v_call: TRBV7-9
cdr3_aa: CTSSLGGSYGYTF
cdr3_nt: TGTACCAGCAGCTTAGGGGGTAGCTATGGCTACACCTTC

clone_size: .
d_call: TRBD2
j_call: TRBJ2-1
v_call: TRBV19
cdr3_aa: CASSIGLAGVEQFF
cdr3_nt: TGTGCCAGTAGTATAGGACTAGCGGGAGTTGAGCAGTTCTTC

clone_size: many
d_call: .
j_call: TRBJ2-7
v_call: TRBV15
cdr3_aa: CATSSTAGGEQYF
cdr3_nt: TGTGCCACCAGCTCCACCGCTGGTGGCGAGCAGTACTTC

clone_size: .
d_call: TRBD1
j_call: TRBJ1-2
v_call: TRBV5-1
cdr3_aa: CASSLQGTGLYGYTF
cdr3_nt: TGCGCCAGCAGCCTCCAAGGGACAGGGCTCTATGGCTACACCTTC

clone_size: many
d_call: .
j_call: TRBJ2-1
v_call: TRBV7-3
cdr3_aa: CASSLIRAYNEQFF
cdr3_nt: TGTGCCAGCAGCTTAATCCGGGCCTACAATGAGCAGTTCTTC

clone_size: many
d_call: .
j_call: TRBJ2-7
v_call: TRBV27
cdr3_aa: CASSPLAGSSYEQYF
cdr3_nt: TGTGCCAGCAGTCCCCTGGCAGGGAGCTCCTACGAGCAGTACTTC

clone_size: many
d_call: TRBD2
j_call: TRBJ2-1
v_call: TRBV4-1
cdr3_aa: CASSQEDPGLAGVNNEQFF
cdr3_nt: TGCGCCAGCAGCCAAGAAGACCCAGGACTAGCGGGAGTTAACAATGAGCAGTTCTTC

clone_size: many
d_call: .
j_call: TRBJ2-4
v_call: TRBV20-1
cdr3_aa: CSARDWSGAGGDIQYF
cdr3_nt: TGCAGTGCTAGAGATTGGAGCGGAGCCGGGGGAGACATTCAGTACTTC

clone_size: few
d_call: .
j_call: TRBJ1-6
v_call: TRBV28
cdr3_aa: CASSFLGSSYNSPLHF
cdr3_nt: TGTGCCAGCAGTTTTTTAGGGAGCTCCTATAATTCACCCCTCCACTTT

clone_size: .
d_call: .
j_call: TRBJ1-1
v_call: TRBV14
cdr3_aa: CASSLNWNTEAFF
cdr3_nt: TGTGCCAGCAGCTTAAACTGGAACACTGAAGCTTTCTTT

clone_size: many
d_call: .
j_call: TRBJ1-2
v_call: TRBV29-1
cdr3_aa: CSVEMQDYGYTF
cdr3_nt: TGCAGCGTTGAAATGCAGGACTATGGCTACACCTTC

clone_size: few
d_call: .
j_call: TRBJ2-7
v_call: TRBV28
cdr3_aa: CASSPPRGAYEQYF
cdr3_nt: TGTGCCAGCTCCCCCCCCCGAGGGGCCTACGAGCAGTACTTC

clone_size: few
d_call: TRBD2
j_call: TRBJ2-1
v_call: TRBV12-3/TRBV12-4
cdr3_aa: CASSYLAGAVHEQFF
cdr3_nt: TGTGCCAGCAGTTATCTAGCGGGAGCGGTCCATGAGCAGTTCTTC

clone_size: .
d_call: TRBD2
j_call: TRBJ2-1
v_call: TRBV20-1
cdr3_aa: CSARYKAGGYNEQFF
cdr3_nt: TGCAGTGCAAGATATAAAGCGGGAGGGTACAATGAGCAGTTCTTC

clone_size: few
d_call: .
j_call: TRBJ1-1
v_call: TRBV5-1
cdr3_aa: CASSLAGSMNTEAFF
cdr3_nt: TGCGCCAGCAGCTTGGCGGGATCTATGAACACTGAAGCTTTCTTT

clone_size: few
d_call: TRBD2
j_call: TRBJ2-7
v_call: TRBV7-3
cdr3_aa: CASSTPSGTAYEQYF
cdr3_nt: TGTGCCAGCAGCACCCCTAGCGGGACCGCCTACGAGCAGTACTTC

clone_size: .
d_call: .
j_call: TRBJ2-7
v_call: TRBV11-2
cdr3_aa: CASSHPYYEQYF
cdr3_nt: TGTGCCAGCAGCCACCCATATTACGAGCAGTACTTC

clone_size: many
d_call: .
j_call: TRBJ2-7
v_call: TRBV4-1
cdr3_aa: CASSQETGEGNEQYF
cdr3_nt: TGCGCCAGCAGCCAAGAAACAGGGGAGGGAAACGAGCAGTACTTC

clone_size: few
d_call: .
j_call: TRBJ2-6
v_call: TRBV6-1
cdr3_aa: CASSEDNSGANVLTF
cdr3_nt: TGTGCCAGCAGTGAAGACAACTCTGGGGCCAACGTCCTGACTTTC

clone_size: .
d_call: .
j_call: TRBJ1-1
v_call: TRBV6-2/TRBV6-3
cdr3_aa: CASSPTNLGLEAFF
cdr3_nt: TGTGCCAGCAGTCCTACAAATCTAGGGTTGGAGGCTTTCTTT

clone_size: .
d_call: .
j_call: TRBJ2-3
v_call: TRBV4-1
cdr3_aa: CASSHSTDTQYF
cdr3_nt: TGCGCCAGCAGCCACAGCACAGATACGCAGTATTTT

clone_size: .
d_call: .
j_call: TRBJ2-1
v_call: TRBV5-8
cdr3_aa: CASSLVLREQFF
cdr3_nt: TGTGCCAGCAGCCTAGTACTGAGGGAGCAGTTCTTC

clone_size: few
d_call: TRBD1
j_call: TRBJ1-2
v_call: TRBV29-1
cdr3_aa: CSGVQGVDGYTF
cdr3_nt: TGCAGCGGCGTACAGGGGGTGGATGGCTACACCTTC

clone_size: few
d_call: .
j_call: TRBJ2-7
v_call: TRBV10-3
cdr3_aa: CATGEMWANEQYF
cdr3_nt: TGTGCCACCGGCGAAATGTGGGCAAACGAGCAGTACTTC

clone_size: many
d_call: TRBD1
j_call: TRBJ2-7
v_call: TRBV6-1
cdr3_aa: CASSEYGDRPGYEQYF
cdr3_nt: TGTGCCAGCAGTGAATATGGGGACAGGCCAGGCTACGAGCAGTACTTC

clone_size: many
d_call: .
j_call: TRBJ1-6
v_call: TRBV6-2/TRBV6-3
cdr3_aa: CASRTDTFWDSPLHF
cdr3_nt: TGTGCCAGCAGGACGGACACTTTCTGGGATTCACCCCTCCACTTT

clone_size: few
d_call: .
j_call: TRBJ2-5
v_call: TRBV20-1
cdr3_aa: CSAPEEGETQYF
cdr3_nt: TGCAGTGCTCCAGAGGAGGGCGAGACCCAGTACTTC

clone_size: few
d_call: TRBD2
j_call: TRBJ2-5
v_call: TRBV20-1
cdr3_aa: CSATGGLATETQYF
cdr3_nt: TGCAGTGCTACCGGGGGACTAGCAACAGAGACCCAGTACTTC

clone_size: medium-sized
d_call: .
j_call: TRBJ2-1
v_call: TRBV7-2
cdr3_aa: CASSLVGRNEQFF
cdr3_nt: TGTGCCAGCAGCTTAGTGGGGCGTAATGAGCAGTTCTTC

clone_size: few
d_call: TRBD1
j_call: TRBJ2-7
v_call: TRBV28
cdr3_aa: CAGSYRDREVQYF
cdr3_nt: TGTGCCGGCAGTTACCGGGACAGGGAGGTGCAGTACTTC

clone_size: few
d_call: TRBD2
j_call: TRBJ2-1
v_call: TRBV6-5
cdr3_aa: CATSPTGGAVGNEQFF
cdr3_nt: TGTGCCACCTCCCCAACCGGGGGGGCCGTCGGCAATGAGCAGTTCTTC

clone_size: .
d_call: .
j_call: TRBJ1-2
v_call: TRBV9
cdr3_aa: CASSDGGEDGYTF
cdr3_nt: TGTGCCAGCAGCGACGGAGGTGAGGATGGCTACACCTTC

clone_size: many
d_call: .
j_call: TRBJ2-3
v_call: TRBV6-1
cdr3_aa: CASSDGDTQYF
cdr3_nt: TGTGCCAGCAGTGACGGGGATACGCAGTATTTT

clone_size: few
d_call: .
j_call: TRBJ1-2
v_call: TRBV28
cdr3_aa: CASSFLGENYGYTF
cdr3_nt: TGTGCCAGCAGTTTCCTGGGCGAAAACTATGGCTACACCTTC

clone_size: .
d_call: .
j_call: TRBJ2-3
v_call: TRBV12-3/TRBV12-4
cdr3_aa: CASSLGIASTDTQYF
cdr3_nt: TGTGCCAGCAGTTTGGGAATTGCTAGCACAGATACGCAGTATTTT

clone_size: many
d_call: TRBD2
j_call: TRBJ2-1
v_call: TRBV29-1
cdr3_aa: CSVEETRTRNEQFF
cdr3_nt: TGCAGCGTTGAAGAAACGAGGACTAGGAATGAGCAGTTCTTC